This record looks at one T cell receptor beta chain sequence and its context. Its target is unknown. The read halts 3 residues ahead of the CDR3 end, with the missing end drawn from the germline J gene. This entry belongs to a study of T cell clonality in common variable immunodeficiency. Profiling relied on immunoSEQ multiplex PCR, and the TCRdb table lists in-frame clones only, not all of them. This sample carries approximately 44,000 clones and no singletons, and about 10% goes to the top ten. Study-level findings and limits: TCRbeta clonality was increased in CVID versus healthy controls. Fewer TCRbeta clones were shared among CVID subjects than controls.

The CDR3 contains 14 residues. The germline V and J ends were trimmed by 5 bases and 6 bases, with 15 bases remaining between them. Germline CDR1 SEHNR, CDR2 FQNEAQ (reference sequence). Sequencing used peripheral blood mononuclear cells. The TCR originated in a person aged 18 to 70 in good health. The chain recombines TRBV7-9 with TRBJ2-3; maybe TRBD2 (5 bases). The covered CDR3 bases are TGTGCCAGCAGCCCAGGACTGAGGGCCGATACG. Protein product: CASSPGLRADT. The CDR3 in full is CASSPGLRADTQYF.